Below, one TCR beta chain is given with its context. The identical CDR3 is also encoded by other nucleotide sequences in the sample. The assay was immunoSEQ multiplex PCR, and TCRdb's table has in-frame clones only and misses some. In the table there are 950,000 to 1,100,000 clones, roughly 80% of which are singletons. The data were taken from a study of shared clonotypes between healthy human individuals. With 3 bases removed from V and 3 bases from J, the gap between germline ends came to 9 bases. The CDR3 extends over 13 amino acids. The germline CDR1 and CDR2 sequences are LNHDA and SQIVND (reference sequence).

This receptor was taken from a man between 18 and 35 years old in good health. Sequencing was performed on memory CD4+ T cells sorted from blood. Specified subset: CD45RA-negative fraction. The chain couples TRBV19 to TRBJ2-7, with D unresolved. The CDR3 protein is CASSIRRGYEQYF. DNA for the CDR3: TGTGCCAGTAGTATCAGAAGAGGCTACGAGCAGTACTTC.